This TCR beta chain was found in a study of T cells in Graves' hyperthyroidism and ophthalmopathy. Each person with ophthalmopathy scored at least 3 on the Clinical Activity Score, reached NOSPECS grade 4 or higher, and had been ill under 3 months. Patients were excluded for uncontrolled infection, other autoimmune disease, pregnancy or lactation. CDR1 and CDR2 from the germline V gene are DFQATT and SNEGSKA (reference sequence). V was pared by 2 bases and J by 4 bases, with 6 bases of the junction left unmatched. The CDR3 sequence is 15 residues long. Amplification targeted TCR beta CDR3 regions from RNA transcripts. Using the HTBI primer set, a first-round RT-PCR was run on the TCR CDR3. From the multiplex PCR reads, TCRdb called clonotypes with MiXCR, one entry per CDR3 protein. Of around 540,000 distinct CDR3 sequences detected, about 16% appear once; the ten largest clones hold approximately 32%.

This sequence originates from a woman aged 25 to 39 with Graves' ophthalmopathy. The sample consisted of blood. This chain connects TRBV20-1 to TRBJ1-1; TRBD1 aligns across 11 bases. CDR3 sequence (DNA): TGCAGTGCTAGAAACCCCGGGACAGGGGGCACTGAAGCTTTCTTT. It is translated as CSARNPGTGGTEAFF.